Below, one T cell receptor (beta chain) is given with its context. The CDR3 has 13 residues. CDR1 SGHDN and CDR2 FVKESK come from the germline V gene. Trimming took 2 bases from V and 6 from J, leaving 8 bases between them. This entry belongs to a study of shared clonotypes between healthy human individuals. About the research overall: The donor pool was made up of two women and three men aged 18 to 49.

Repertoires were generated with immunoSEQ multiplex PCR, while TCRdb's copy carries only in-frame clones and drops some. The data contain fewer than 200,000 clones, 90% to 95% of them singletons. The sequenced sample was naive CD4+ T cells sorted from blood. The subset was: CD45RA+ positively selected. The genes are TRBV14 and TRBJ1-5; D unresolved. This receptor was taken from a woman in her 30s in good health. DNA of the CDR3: TGTGCCAGCAGCCAAAGGGAGGGTCAGCCCCAGCATTTT. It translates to CASSQREGQPQHF.